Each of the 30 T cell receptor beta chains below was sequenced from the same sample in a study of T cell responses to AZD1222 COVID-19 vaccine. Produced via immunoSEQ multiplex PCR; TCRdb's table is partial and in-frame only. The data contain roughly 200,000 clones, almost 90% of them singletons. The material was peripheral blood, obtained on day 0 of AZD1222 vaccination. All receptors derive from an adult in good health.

CDR3 nucleotides: TGTGCCAGCAGTCCTAGACTAGCGGGCCGCCAAGAGACCCAGTACTTC. Translated, it gives CASSPRLAGRQETQYF. V is TRBV5-4 and J is TRBJ2-5, with 10 bases aligning to TRBD2. V dropped 5 bases and J dropped 1; count of bases not matched to a gene: 8. From germline, CDR1 is SGHNT and CDR2 YYREEE (reference sequence). The CDR3 spans 16 residues.

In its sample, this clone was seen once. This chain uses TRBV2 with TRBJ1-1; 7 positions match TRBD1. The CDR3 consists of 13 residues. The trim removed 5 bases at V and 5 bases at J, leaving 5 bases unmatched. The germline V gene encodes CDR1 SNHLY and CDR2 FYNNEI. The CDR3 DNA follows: TGTGCCAGCAGTCCGACAGGGAAGACTGAAGCTTTCTTT. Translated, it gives CASSPTGKTEAFF.

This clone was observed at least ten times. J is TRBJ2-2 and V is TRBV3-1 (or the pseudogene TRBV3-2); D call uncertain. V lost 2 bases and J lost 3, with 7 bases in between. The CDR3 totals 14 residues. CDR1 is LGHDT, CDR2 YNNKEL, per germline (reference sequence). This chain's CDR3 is CASSQFDDTGELFF. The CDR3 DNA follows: TGTGCCAGCAGCCAATTCGACGACACCGGGGAGCTGTTTTTT.

CDR3 sequence: CAWDRMGSYNSPLHF. For the CDR3, the DNA is TGTGCCTGGGACAGAATGGGTTCCTATAATTCACCCCTCCACTTT. J is TRBJ1-6 and V is TRBV30; tentatively, D is TRBD1 (5 bases). The CDR3 runs 15 residues. Per germline, CDR1 GTSNPN and CDR2 SVGIG (reference sequence). V lost 5 bases and J lost 1, with 12 bases in between.

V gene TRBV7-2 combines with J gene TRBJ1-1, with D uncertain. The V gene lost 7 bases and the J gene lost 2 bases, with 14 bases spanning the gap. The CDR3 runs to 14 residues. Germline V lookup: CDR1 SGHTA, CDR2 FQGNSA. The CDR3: CASTQDFYNTEAFF. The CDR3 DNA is TGTGCCAGCACCCAGGACTTTTATAACACTGAAGCTTTCTTT.

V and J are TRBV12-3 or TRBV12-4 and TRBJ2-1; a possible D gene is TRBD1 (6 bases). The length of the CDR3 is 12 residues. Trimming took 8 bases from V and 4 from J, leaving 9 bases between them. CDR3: CASGGRYNEQFF. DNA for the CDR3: TGTGCCAGCGGGGGCCGTTACAATGAGCAGTTCTTC.

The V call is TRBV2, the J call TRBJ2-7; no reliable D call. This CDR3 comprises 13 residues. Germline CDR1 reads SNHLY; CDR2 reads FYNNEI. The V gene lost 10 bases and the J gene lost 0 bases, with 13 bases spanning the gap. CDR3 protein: CATSRPDSYEQYF. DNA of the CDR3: TGTGCCACCTCTCGGCCTGACTCCTACGAGCAGTACTTC.

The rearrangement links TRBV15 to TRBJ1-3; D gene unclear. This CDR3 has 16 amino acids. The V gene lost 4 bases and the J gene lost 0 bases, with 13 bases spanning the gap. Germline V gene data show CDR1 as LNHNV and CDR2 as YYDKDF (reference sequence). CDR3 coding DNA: TGTGCCACCAGCACCAATCGAGGGATCTCTGGAAACACCATATATTTT. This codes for CATSTNRGISGNTIYF.

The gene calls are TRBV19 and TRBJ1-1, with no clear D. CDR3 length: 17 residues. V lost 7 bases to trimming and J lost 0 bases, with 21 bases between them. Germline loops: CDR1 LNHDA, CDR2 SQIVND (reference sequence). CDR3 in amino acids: CASKLRAPKFMNTEAFF. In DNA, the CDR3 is TGTGCCAGTAAACTCCGGGCCCCGAAGTTCATGAACACTGAAGCTTTCTTT.

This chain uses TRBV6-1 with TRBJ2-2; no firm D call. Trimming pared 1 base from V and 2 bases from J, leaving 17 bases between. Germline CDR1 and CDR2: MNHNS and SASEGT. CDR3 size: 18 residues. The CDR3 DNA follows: TGTGCCAGCAGTGAAGAGGAAGGGCAGCTCTATAACACCGGGGAGCTGTTTTTT. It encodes CASSEEEGQLYNTGELFF.

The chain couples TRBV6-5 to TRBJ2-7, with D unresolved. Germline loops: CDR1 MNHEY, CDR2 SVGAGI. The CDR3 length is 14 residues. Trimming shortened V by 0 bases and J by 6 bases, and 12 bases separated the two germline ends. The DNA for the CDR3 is TGTGCCAGCAGTTACTCAGGCCAAACTGCCGAGCAGTACTTC. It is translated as CASSYSGQTAEQYF.

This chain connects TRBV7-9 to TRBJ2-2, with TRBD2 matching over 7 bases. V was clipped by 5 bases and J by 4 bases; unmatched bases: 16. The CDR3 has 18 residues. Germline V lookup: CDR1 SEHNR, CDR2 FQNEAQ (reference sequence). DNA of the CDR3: TGTGCCAGCAGCAACCTTAGGCCCGGGACTATGACCACCGGGGAGCTGTTTTTT. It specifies CASSNLRPGTMTTGELFF. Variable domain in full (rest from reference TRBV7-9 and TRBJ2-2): DTGVSQNPRHKITKRGQNVTFRCDPISEHNRLYWYRQTLGQGPEFLTYFQNEAQLEKSRLLSDRFSAERPKGSFSTLEIQRTEQGDSAMYLCASSNLRPGTMTTGELFFGEGSRLTVL.

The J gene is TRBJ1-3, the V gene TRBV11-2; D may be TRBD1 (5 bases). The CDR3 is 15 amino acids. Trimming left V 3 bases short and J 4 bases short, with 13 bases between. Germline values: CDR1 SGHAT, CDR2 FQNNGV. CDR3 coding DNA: TGTGCCAGCAGCTTGAGGGGCGCGGAAGGAAACACCATATATTTT. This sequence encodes CASSLRGAEGNTIYF. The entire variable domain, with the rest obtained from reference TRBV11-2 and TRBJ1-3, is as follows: EAGVAQSPRYKIIEKRQSVAFWCNPISGHATLYWYQQILGQGPKLLIQFQNNGVVDDSQLPKDRFSAERLKGVDSTLKIQPAKLEDSAVYLCASSLRGAEGNTIYFGEGSWLTVV.

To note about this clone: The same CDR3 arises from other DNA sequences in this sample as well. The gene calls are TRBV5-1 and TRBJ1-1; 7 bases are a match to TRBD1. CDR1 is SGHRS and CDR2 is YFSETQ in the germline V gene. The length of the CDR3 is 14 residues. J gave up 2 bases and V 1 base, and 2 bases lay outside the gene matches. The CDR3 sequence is CASSLRTGNTEAFF. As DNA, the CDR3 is TGCGCCAGCAGCTTGCGGACAGGAAACACTGAAGCTTTCTTT.

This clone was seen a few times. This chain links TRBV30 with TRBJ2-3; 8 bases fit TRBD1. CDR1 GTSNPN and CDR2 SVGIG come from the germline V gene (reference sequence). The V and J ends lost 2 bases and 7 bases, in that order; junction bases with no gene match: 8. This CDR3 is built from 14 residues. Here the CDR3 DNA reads TGTGCCTGGAGTTTGCAGGGGGCGTCAAATACGCAGTATTTT. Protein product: CAWSLQGASNTQYF.

Here the CDR3 reads CASSVGQARETQYF. Here the CDR3 DNA reads TGTGCCAGCAGCGTAGGGCAGGCGCGAGAGACCCAGTACTTC. The chain employs TRBV9 and TRBJ2-5; D remains unclear. Germline V lookup: CDR1 SGDLS, CDR2 YYNGEE. The CDR3 is 14 residues long. V lost 0 bases and J lost 4, with 10 bases in between.

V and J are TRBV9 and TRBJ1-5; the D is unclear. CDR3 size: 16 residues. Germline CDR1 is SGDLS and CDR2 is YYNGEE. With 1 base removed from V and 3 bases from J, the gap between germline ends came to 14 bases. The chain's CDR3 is CASSVKPPRPNQPQHF. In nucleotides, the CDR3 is TGTGCCAGCAGCGTAAAGCCCCCCCGGCCCAATCAGCCCCAGCATTTT.

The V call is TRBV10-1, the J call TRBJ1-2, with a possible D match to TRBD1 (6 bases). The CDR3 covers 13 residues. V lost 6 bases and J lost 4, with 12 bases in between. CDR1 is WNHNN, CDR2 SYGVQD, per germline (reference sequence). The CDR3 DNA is TGCGCCAGCAGGGACAGCAGCTTCTATGGCTACACCTTC. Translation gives CASRDSSFYGYTF.

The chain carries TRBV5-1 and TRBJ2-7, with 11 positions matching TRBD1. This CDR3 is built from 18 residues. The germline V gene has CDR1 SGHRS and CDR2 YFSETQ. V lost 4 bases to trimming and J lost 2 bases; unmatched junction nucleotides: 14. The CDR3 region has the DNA TGCGCCAGCAGCGTCGGACAGGGGGCAAGAGCGGGGACCTACGAGCAGTACTTC. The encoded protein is CASSVGQGARAGTYEQYF.

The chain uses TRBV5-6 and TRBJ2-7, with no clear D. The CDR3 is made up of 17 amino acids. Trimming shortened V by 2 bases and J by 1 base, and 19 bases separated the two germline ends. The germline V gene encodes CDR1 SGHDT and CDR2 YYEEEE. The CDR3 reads CASSFESAYTGSYEQYF. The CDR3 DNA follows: TGTGCCAGCAGCTTTGAGTCAGCGTATACGGGTTCCTACGAGCAGTACTTC.

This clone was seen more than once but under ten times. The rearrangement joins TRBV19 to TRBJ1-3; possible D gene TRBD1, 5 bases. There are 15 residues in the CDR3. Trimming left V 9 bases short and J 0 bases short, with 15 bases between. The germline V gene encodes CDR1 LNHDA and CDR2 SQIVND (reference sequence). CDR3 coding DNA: TGTGCCAGCATTCCCGACAGATACTCTGGAAACACCATATATTTT. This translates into CASIPDRYSGNTIYF.

CDR3 in DNA: TGTGCCAGCAGCCAAGAACAGGTCGTAAATTCACCCCTCCACTTT. It specifies CASSQEQVVNSPLHF. This rearrangement joins TRBV3-1 (or the pseudogene TRBV3-2) to TRBJ1-6; the D gene is possibly TRBD1 (5 bases). Germline loops: CDR1 LGHDT, CDR2 YNNKEL (reference sequence). V was pared by 0 bases and J by 7 bases, with 10 bases between. CDR3 length: 15 residues.

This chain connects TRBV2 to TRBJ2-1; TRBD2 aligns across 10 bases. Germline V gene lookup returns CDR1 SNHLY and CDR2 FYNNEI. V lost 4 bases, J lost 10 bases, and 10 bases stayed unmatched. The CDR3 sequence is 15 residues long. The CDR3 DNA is TGTGCCAGCAGTGTTGCAACTAGCGGGGTGAGAGAGCAGTTCTTC. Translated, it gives CASSVATSGVREQFF. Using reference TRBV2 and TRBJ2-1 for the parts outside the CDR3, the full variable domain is EPEVTQTPSHQVTQMGQEVILRCVPISNHLYFYWYRQILGQKVEFLVSFYNNEISEKSEIFDDQFSVERPDGSNFTLKIRSTKLEDSAMYFCASSVATSGVREQFFGPGTRLTVL.

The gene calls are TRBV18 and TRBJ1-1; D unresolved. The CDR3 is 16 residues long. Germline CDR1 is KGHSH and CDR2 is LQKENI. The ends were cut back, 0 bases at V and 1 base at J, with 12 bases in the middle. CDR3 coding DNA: TGTGCCAGCTCACCACCGTTGGACCGAGGGAACACTGAAGCTTTCTTT. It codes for CASSPPLDRGNTEAFF. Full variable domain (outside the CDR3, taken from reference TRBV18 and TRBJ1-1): NAGVMQNPRHLVRRRGQEARLRCSPMKGHSHVYWYRQLPEEGLKFMVYLQKENIIDESGMPKERFSAEFPKEGPSILRIQQVVRGDSAAYFCASSPPLDRGNTEAFFGQGTRLTVV.

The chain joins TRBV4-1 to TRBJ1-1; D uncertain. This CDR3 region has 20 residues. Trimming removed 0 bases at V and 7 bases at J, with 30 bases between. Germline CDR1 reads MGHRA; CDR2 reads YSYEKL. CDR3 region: CASSQEPYENGKLPNLEAFF. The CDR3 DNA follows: TGCGCCAGCAGCCAAGAACCTTACGAAAACGGGAAACTGCCTAACCTTGAAGCTTTCTTT.

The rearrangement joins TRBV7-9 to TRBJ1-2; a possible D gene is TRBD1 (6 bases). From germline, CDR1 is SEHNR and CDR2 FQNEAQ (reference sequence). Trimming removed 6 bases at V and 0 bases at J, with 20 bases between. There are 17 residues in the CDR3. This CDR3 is CASREPPRTAANYGYTF. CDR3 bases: TGTGCCAGCAGGGAACCCCCTCGGACAGCAGCTAACTATGGCTACACCTTC.

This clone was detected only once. CDR3 coding DNA: TGTGCCAGTACGGGCAGGAGCAGCCAAGAGACCCAGTACTTC. This gives the protein CASTGRSSQETQYF. V and J are TRBV19 and TRBJ2-5; D gene uncertain. This CDR3 is built from 14 residues. V was trimmed by 7 bases and J by 1 base, leaving 13 bases between them. Per germline, CDR1 LNHDA and CDR2 SQIVND (reference sequence).

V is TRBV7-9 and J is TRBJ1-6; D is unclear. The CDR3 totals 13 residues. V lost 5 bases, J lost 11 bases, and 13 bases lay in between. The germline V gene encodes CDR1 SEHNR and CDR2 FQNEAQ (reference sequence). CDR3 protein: CASSQRFMTPLHF. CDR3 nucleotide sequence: TGTGCCAGCAGCCAACGGTTTATGACACCCCTCCACTTT. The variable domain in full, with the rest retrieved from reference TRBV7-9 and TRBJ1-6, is DTGVSQNPRHKITKRGQNVTFRCDPISEHNRLYWYRQTLGQGPEFLTYFQNEAQLEKSRLLSDRFSAERPKGSFSTLEIQRTEQGDSAMYLCASSQRFMTPLHFGNGTRLTVT.

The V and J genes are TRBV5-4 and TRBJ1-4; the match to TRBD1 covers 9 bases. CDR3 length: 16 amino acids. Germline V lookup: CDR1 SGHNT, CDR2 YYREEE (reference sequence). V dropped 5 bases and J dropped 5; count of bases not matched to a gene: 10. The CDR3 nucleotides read TGTGCCAGCAGTCCGGGACAGGGACGGTCCAATGAAAAACTGTTTTTT. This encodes CASSPGQGRSNEKLFF.

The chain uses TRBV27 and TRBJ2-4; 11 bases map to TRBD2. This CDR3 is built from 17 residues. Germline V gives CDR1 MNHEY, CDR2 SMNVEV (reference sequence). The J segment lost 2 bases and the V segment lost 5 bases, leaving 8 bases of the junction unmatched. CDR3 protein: CASSPISGGAPKNIQYF. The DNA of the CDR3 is TGTGCCAGCAGTCCAATTAGCGGGGGGGCCCCCAAAAACATTCAGTACTTC.